The 32 T cell receptor beta chains below all came from one sample that was sequenced in a study of OX40 agonist ivuxolimab in advanced cancers. Only in-frame clones appear in the TCRdb table, and some are missing; sequencing was by immunoSEQ multiplex PCR. The sample consists of about 76,000 clones, almost 85% of them appearing once. Sample: CD4+ or CD8+ T cells sorted from blood, taken in a trial of the OX40 agonist ivuxolimab. These receptor sequences come from an adult with an advanced solid tumor such as melanoma, head and neck, liver or kidney cancer.

V gene TRBV11-2 combines with J gene TRBJ2-7; 11 positions agree with TRBD1. Germline CDR1 reads SGHAT; CDR2 reads FQNNGV. V lost 5 bases to trimming and J lost 3 bases; unmatched junction nucleotides: 0. The CDR3 consists of 13 residues. CDR3 sequence reads: CASSGTGGYEQYF. In nucleotides, the CDR3 is TGTGCCAGCAGCGGGACAGGGGGCTACGAGCAGTACTTC.

The genes are TRBV7-2 and TRBJ2-5; no firm D call. V lost 3 bases to trimming and J lost 2 bases, with 10 bases between them. This CDR3 spans 14 amino acids. The germline gives CDR1 SGHTA, CDR2 FQGNSA. CDR3 in amino acids: CASSLTEVQETQYF. CDR3 in DNA: TGTGCCAGCAGCTTGACTGAAGTACAAGAGACCCAGTACTTC.

Only a few counts were recorded for this clone. This sequence joins TRBV4-1 and TRBJ1-1, with TRBD1 matching over 7 bases. V shed 4 bases, J shed 5 bases, and the junction held 7 bases outside the gene matches. The CDR3 is made up of 14 amino acids. CDR1 is MGHRA, CDR2 YSYEKL, per germline. This CDR3 is CASSPADRLTEAFF. The CDR3 nucleotides read TGCGCCAGCAGCCCGGCGGACAGGCTTACTGAAGCTTTCTTT.

CDR3 nucleotides: TGTGCCAGCTCACCCTCCTTGGACGAGCAGTACTTC. Its translation is CASSPSLDEQYF. The V gene is TRBV18, the J gene TRBJ2-7; D ambiguous. Trimming took off 3 bases at V and 5 bases at J, with 8 bases between the two ends. The length of the CDR3 is 12 residues. The germline V gene has CDR1 KGHSH and CDR2 LQKENI.

This sequence joins TRBV29-1 and TRBJ2-5, with 15 bases fitting TRBD2. The CDR3 spans 18 residues. Trimming took 6 bases from V and 4 from J; bases not matched to a gene: 15. Per germline, CDR1 SQVTM and CDR2 ANQGSEA. CDR3 sequence reads: CSVPTTGLAGGAGETQYF. The CDR3, as DNA: TGCAGCGTCCCAACTACGGGACTAGCGGGGGGCGCTGGAGAGACCCAGTACTTC.

CDR3 DNA sequence: TGCGCCAGCACCCTCCGGGGCTACGAGCAGTACTTC. Translated, it gives CASTLRGYEQYF. The chain combines TRBV5-1 with TRBJ2-7, with D possibly matching TRBD2 (5 bases). The CDR3 has 12 residues. Per germline, CDR1 SGHRS and CDR2 YFSETQ. Trimming took off 6 bases at V and 3 bases at J, with 10 bases between the two ends.

This clone was seen only a few times. The chain recombines TRBV18 with TRBJ2-1; 10 positions agree with TRBD2. V was pared by 6 bases and J by 5 bases, with 7 bases of the junction left unmatched. The CDR3 has 15 amino acids. Germline V gene data show CDR1 as KGHSH and CDR2 as LQKENI. CDR3 DNA sequence: TGTGCCAGCTCGGGGGGACTAGCGAGCGACAATGAGCAGTTCTTC. Protein sequence: CASSGGLASDNEQFF.

This clone was recorded a few times. The rearrangement links TRBV7-2 to TRBJ2-3, with D unresolved. Trimming removed 1 base from V and 6 bases from J, with 11 bases in between. The CDR3 runs to 14 residues. Germline lookup yields CDR1 SGHTA and CDR2 FQGNSA. DNA for the CDR3: TGTGCCAGCAGCTTAGGTTCTAGTGGCGATACGCAGTATTTT. Protein: CASSLGSSGDTQYF. The full variable domain, rest sourced from reference TRBV7-2 and TRBJ2-3, is GAGVSQSPSNKVTEKGKDVELRCDPISGHTALYWYRQSLGQGLEFLIYFQGNSAPDKSGLPSDRFSAERTGGSVSTLTIQRTQQEDSAVYLCASSLGSSGDTQYFGPGTRLTVL.

This clone has a single count. The chain combines TRBV5-1 with TRBJ1-2; tentative D call: TRBD1 (6 bases). V was shortened by 4 bases and J by 3 bases, with 19 bases between the two germline ends. This CDR3 is built from 16 residues. Germline CDR1 and CDR2: SGHRS and YFSETQ. The CDR3 bases are TGCGCCAGCAGCCTTGCGGGGGCCCAAGAATACTATGGCTACACCTTC. Protein: CASSLAGAQEYYGYTF.

The CDR3 coding sequence is TGTGCCAGCAGTTTCCAAATGGGGGACCCTAATTCACCCCTCCACTTT. This translates into CASSFQMGDPNSPLHF. This chain uses TRBV7-2 with TRBJ1-6; tentatively, D is TRBD1 (5 bases). Germline CDR1 SGHTA, CDR2 FQGNSA. The CDR3 is made up of 16 amino acids. V was clipped by 6 bases and J by 6 bases, with 18 bases between them.

This clone was observed once. The gene calls are TRBV6-1 and TRBJ1-1; D gene ambiguous. The CDR3 runs 12 residues. CDR1 is MNHNS and CDR2 is SASEGT in the germline V gene. V lost 6 bases to trimming and J lost 6 bases, with 11 bases between them. The DNA of the CDR3 is TGTGCCAGCAGCCTCTCCCAAGCTGAAGCTTTCTTT. It yields the protein CASSLSQAEAFF.

CDR3 sequence (DNA): TGTGCCAGCAGGAAAAGACGGGACACCTCCACCGGGGAGCTGTTTTTT. Its translation: CASRKRRDTSTGELFF. The gene calls are TRBV6-6 and TRBJ2-2; D may be TRBD1 (6 bases). V was pared by 6 bases and J by 4 bases, with 18 bases between. CDR1 and CDR2 from the germline V gene are MNHNY and SVGAGI (reference sequence). The CDR3 consists of 16 residues.

This clone was found a few times. The chain has TRBV6-5 and TRBJ1-2; D is perhaps TRBD1 (5 bases). Germline loops: CDR1 MNHEY, CDR2 SVGAGI. Trimming removed 0 bases from V and 10 bases from J, with 12 bases in between. This CDR3 contains 13 residues. CDR3 sequence reads: CASSYSRRVDYTF. The DNA of the CDR3 is TGTGCCAGCAGTTACTCACGCAGGGTTGACTACACCTTC.

The rearrangement uses TRBV6-5 and TRBJ1-5, with TRBD1 identical over 7 bases. The CDR3 totals 13 residues. The germline gives CDR1 MNHEY, CDR2 SVGAGI. The J segment lost 7 bases and the V segment lost 10 bases, leaving 10 bases of the junction unmatched. The CDR3 loop reads CATTDRAGQPQHF. Written as DNA, the CDR3 is TGTGCCACCACTGACAGGGCGGGGCAGCCCCAGCATTTT.

The V and J genes are TRBV10-1 and TRBJ1-4; D is unresolved. In germline, CDR1 is WNHNN, CDR2 SYGVQD (reference sequence). V lost 0 bases, J lost 7 bases, and 12 bases lay in between. CDR3 length equals 15 residues. DNA of the CDR3: TGCGCCAGCAGTGAGTCTATTAGTGTTGGTGAAAAACTGTTTTTT. Translation gives CASSESISVGEKLFF.

The V gene is TRBV2, the J gene TRBJ1-2, with 7 nucleotides matching TRBD1. This CDR3 has 15 amino acids. With V trimmed by 6 bases and J by 4 bases, 11 bases remained unmatched. From germline, CDR1 is SNHLY and CDR2 FYNNEI. CDR3 protein: CASRRQGTQGYGYTF. CDR3 sequence (DNA): TGTGCCAGCAGGAGACAGGGAACCCAGGGCTATGGCTACACCTTC.

For the CDR3, the DNA is TGTGCCTGGCGACCCCCGGGGCGACCTTACGAGCAGTACTTC. Residues: CAWRPPGRPYEQYF. The rearrangement uses TRBV30 and TRBJ2-7; D may match TRBD1 or TRBD2 (5 bases each). V was clipped by 5 bases and J by 4 bases, with 18 bases between them. The CDR3 is 14 amino acids. Germline assignment: CDR1 GTSNPN and CDR2 SVGIG (reference sequence).

The V call is TRBV5-6, the J call TRBJ2-1; perhaps D is TRBD1 or TRBD2 (5 bases each). Germline CDR1 and CDR2: SGHDT and YYEEEE. V lost 4 bases and J 7 bases, leaving 21 bases between the germline ends. The CDR3 extends over 16 amino acids. The chain's CDR3 is CASSIFPSSGPNEQFF. CDR3 nucleotides: TGTGCCAGCAGCATTTTCCCTTCCTCGGGACCTAATGAGCAGTTCTTC.

This chain uses TRBV11-2 with TRBJ1-4, with D possibly being TRBD1 (5 bases). CDR1 SGHAT and CDR2 FQNNGV come from the germline V gene. The CDR3 is 15 residues long. V was shortened by 5 bases and J by 4 bases, with 14 bases between the two germline ends. Written as DNA, the CDR3 is TGTGCCAGCAGCCAGGCGGGGACCGATAATGAAAAACTGTTTTTT. Protein sequence: CASSQAGTDNEKLFF.

The chain joins TRBV19 to TRBJ2-3; D ambiguous. This CDR3 contains 13 residues. The V and J ends lost 5 bases and 3 bases respectively, with 9 bases between them. Per germline, CDR1 LNHDA and CDR2 SQIVND (reference sequence). The CDR3 coding sequence is TGTGCCAGTAGTCCCCCCCGGACAGATACGCAGTATTTT. Translated: CASSPPRTDTQYF.

This clone was counted between two and nine times. The chain is built from TRBV7-6 and TRBJ2-7; a weak D match, TRBD1 (5 bases). The CDR3 totals 14 residues. Trimming took off 5 bases at V and 3 bases at J, with 14 bases between the two ends. CDR1 and CDR2 from the germline V gene are SGHVS and FNYEAQ. The CDR3 sequence: CASSHPTAGYEQYF. DNA for the CDR3: TGTGCCAGCAGCCACCCGACAGCTGGCTACGAGCAGTACTTC.

The CDR3 protein is CASSLQGALTDTQYF. The CDR3 DNA reads TGTGCCAGCTCACTACAGGGGGCCCTGACAGATACGCAGTATTTT. This chain joins TRBV18 and TRBJ2-3; the match to TRBD1 covers 9 bases. The germline V gene has CDR1 KGHSH and CDR2 LQKENI. Unmatched junction bases numbered 5, after V lost 4 bases and J lost 3 bases. CDR3 length: 15 residues.

The chain combines TRBV5-1 with TRBJ1-3; 9 bases align to TRBD1. V gave up 0 bases and J gave up 4 bases; unmatched junction bases: 5. CDR3 length equals 16 residues. Germline CDR1 is SGHRS and CDR2 is YFSETQ. CDR3 protein: CASSLETGGIGNTIYF. The DNA for the CDR3 is TGCGCCAGCAGCTTGGAAACAGGGGGCATCGGAAACACCATATATTTT.

This chain links TRBV19 with TRBJ2-3; D gene uncertain. V lost 7 bases to trimming and J lost 2 bases, with 7 bases between them. This CDR3 has 12 amino acids. Germline loops: CDR1 LNHDA, CDR2 SQIVND (reference sequence). The CDR3 is CASKRDTDTQYF. The CDR3 region has the DNA TGTGCCAGTAAAAGGGACACAGATACGCAGTATTTT.

CDR3 DNA: TGTGCCAGCAGTAATTCGGACGAAAAACTGTTTTTT. This codes for CASSNSDEKLFF. V and J are TRBV11-2 and TRBJ1-4; no reliable D call. The length of the CDR3 is 12 residues. The V end lost 6 bases, the J end lost 8 bases, and 10 bases lay between the germline ends. Germline V CDR1 and CDR2: SGHAT, FQNNGV.

This chain connects TRBV7-6 to TRBJ1-5; TRBD1 might be the D (5 bases). The V end lost 5 bases, the J end lost 9 bases, and 14 bases lay between the germline ends. CDR1 SGHVS and CDR2 FNYEAQ come from the germline V gene. The CDR3 runs 13 residues. The CDR3 reads CASSDPPGWPQHF. The CDR3 nucleotides are TGTGCCAGCAGCGACCCCCCAGGGTGGCCCCAGCATTTT.

The sample holds one count of this clone. J is TRBJ2-3 and V is TRBV7-2; 13 bases fit TRBD2. From germline, CDR1 is SGHTA and CDR2 FQGNSA. The V gene end was trimmed by 0 bases and the J gene end by 6 bases; junction bases not matched to a gene: 6. The CDR3 is 17 residues long. The CDR3 is CASSLATSGGAMDTQYF. For the CDR3, the DNA is TGTGCCAGCAGCTTAGCTACTAGCGGGGGGGCCATGGATACGCAGTATTTT.

The chain recombines TRBV11-1 with TRBJ2-5; D not certain. The CDR3 length is 16 residues. Looked up from germline, CDR1 is SGHAT and CDR2 is FQDESV (reference sequence). Trimming pared 3 bases from V and 1 base from J, leaving 15 bases between. The CDR3 region is CASSFTLDPIQETQYF. CDR3 bases: TGTGCCAGCAGCTTTACGCTTGATCCAATCCAAGAGACCCAGTACTTC.

The genes are TRBV19 and TRBJ2-6; 7 positions match TRBD1. V was clipped by 4 bases and J by 0 bases; unmatched bases: 6. CDR1 is LNHDA, CDR2 SQIVND, per germline (reference sequence). CDR3 length equals 17 residues. The CDR3 nucleotides are TGTGCCAGTAGTAGGCCGGGACAGAGCTCTGGGGCCAACGTCCTGACTTTC. Translated: CASSRPGQSSGANVLTF.

This chain connects TRBV25-1 to TRBJ2-2; D perhaps matches TRBD2 (6 bases). Germline V gene lookup returns CDR1 MGHDK and CDR2 SYGVNS. This CDR3 has 15 amino acids. V dropped 7 bases and J dropped 0 bases, with 12 bases sitting between them. The CDR3 DNA follows: TGTGCCAGCAACCCTGGGGGGACGAACACCGGGGAGCTGTTTTTT. It yields the protein CASNPGGTNTGELFF.

The chain employs TRBV5-1 and TRBJ2-2; no firm D call. CDR3 length: 15 amino acids. Germline V gene data show CDR1 as SGHRS and CDR2 as YFSETQ. V was clipped by 4 bases and J by 3 bases, with 13 bases between them. CDR3 in DNA: TGCGCCAGCAGCATAGGCGCTAGGGACACCGGGGAGCTGTTTTTT. As protein: CASSIGARDTGELFF.

J is TRBJ2-3 and V is TRBV4-2, with D perhaps matching TRBD1 or TRBD2 (5 bases each). There are 18 residues in the CDR3. Germline values: CDR1 LGHNA, CDR2 YNFKEQ. Between the trimmed V and J ends, which lost 1 base and 0 bases, there was a span of 17 bases. CDR3 DNA: TGTGCCAGCAGCCAAGGGGGGACCAGTACCCCTAGCACAGATACGCAGTATTTT. This encodes CASSQGGTSTPSTDTQYF.